The source of this T cell receptor beta chain is a study of blood T cell repertoires in COVID-19. Study summary: Samples representing acute and convalescent COVID-19 were sourced from the United States, Italy and Spain.

This CDR3 contains 17 residues. The ends lost 6 bases at V and 5 bases at J; junction bases unmatched: 13. The germline gives CDR1 LNHDA, CDR2 SQIVND (reference sequence). In the source study's methods: Nucleated cell number was recorded as an estimate derived from reference gene primer amplification. Profiling relied on immunoSEQ multiplex PCR, and the TCRdb table lists in-frame clones only, not all of them. For V, J and clone size, that table is used; D and trimming come from the DNA. The repertoire includes about 180,000 clones, about 85% of them detected once, and roughly 2.9% sits in the top ten.

The sample taken for sequencing was peripheral blood. The receptor comes from a woman in her 30s with active or convalescent COVID-19. The chain couples TRBV19 to TRBJ2-1; 10 positions agree with TRBD1. CDR3 protein: CASSPKNRDRGHNEQFF. The CDR3 region has the DNA TGTGCCAGTAGCCCTAAGAACCGGGACAGGGGACACAATGAGCAGTTCTTC.